This T cell receptor (beta chain) originates from a study of human versus mouse CDR3 diversity and MHC coevolution. Overall study findings and caveats: About 1.7 million TCR beta clonotypes were estimated for humans, the largest repertoire.

As for this clone: The target antigen is unknown.

Data came from immunoSEQ multiplex PCR; TCRdb stores just in-frame clones and leaves some out. Of around 59,000 clones in the sample, around 94% were seen once. Cells were CD45RO-negative CD62L-positive naive CD4 T cells sorted from PBMCs. CDR1 and CDR2 (germline): MNHEY, SVGAGI. With V trimmed by 6 bases and J by 5 bases, 5 bases remained unmatched. CDR3 length: 14 amino acids. The sample was naive CD4+ T cells from blood. The subset denotes: CD45RO-negative CD62L-positive naive CD4 T cells. This TCR was recovered from a person in their 60s in good health. This chain links TRBV6-5 with TRBJ2-1; 9 positions match TRBD1. The CDR3 DNA reads as TGTGCCAGCAGAGGGACAGGGTCCCACAATGAGCAGTTCTTC. Protein: CASRGTGSHNEQFF.